The T cell receptor beta chain described here comes from a study of Ad26.COV2.S vaccination and SARS-CoV-2 variants. This CDR3 region has 14 residues. Germline lookup yields CDR1 GTSNPN and CDR2 SVGIG (reference sequence). The V end was cut by 5 bases, the J end by 2 bases, with 14 bases between. Of note for this clone: The antigen is unknown.

Broader study findings: Analyses that measured TCR breadth and depth may have underestimated total T cell responses.

Treatment specified: 19 received Ad26.COV2.S at low or high dose, single or two shots; about 5 received placebo; per-sample allocation not given. Samples were taken on day 63 after the first vaccine or placebo injection. Participants' vaccine, an Ad26 vector, delivered Wuhan-strain SARS-CoV-2 spike. The protocol was immunoSEQ multiplex PCR, while the TCRdb copy is restricted to in-frame clones and leaves out a portion. This sample has approximately 340,000 clones, with 80% to 90% found just once. The starting material was peripheral blood, obtained in a trial of Ad26.COV2.S vaccine versus placebo. The rearrangement uses TRBV30 and TRBJ2-3; D possibly uses TRBD1 or TRBD2 (5 bases each). The sequence derives from a person between 18 and 65 years old who received the Ad26.COV2.S COVID-19 vaccine or a placebo. CDR3 coding DNA: TGTGCCTGGCAAACGGGACGGACCACAGATACGCAGTATTTT. Encoded protein: CAWQTGRTTDTQYF.